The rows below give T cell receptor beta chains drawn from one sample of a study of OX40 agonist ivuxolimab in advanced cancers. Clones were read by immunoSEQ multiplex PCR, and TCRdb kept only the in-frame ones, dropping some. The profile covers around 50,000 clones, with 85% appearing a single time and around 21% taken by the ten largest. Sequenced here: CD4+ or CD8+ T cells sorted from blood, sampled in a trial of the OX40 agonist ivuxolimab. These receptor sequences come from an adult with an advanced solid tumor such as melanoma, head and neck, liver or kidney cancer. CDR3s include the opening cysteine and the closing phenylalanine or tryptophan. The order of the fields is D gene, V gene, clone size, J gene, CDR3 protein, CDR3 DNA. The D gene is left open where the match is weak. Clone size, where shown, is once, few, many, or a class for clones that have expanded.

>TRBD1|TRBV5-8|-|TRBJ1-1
CASSIRTGMMGDTEAFF
TGTGCCAGCAGCATAAGGACAGGGATGATGGGGGACACTGAAGCTTTCTTT
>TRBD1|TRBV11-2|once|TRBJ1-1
CASRSTGGTEAFF
TGTGCCAGCAGATCGACAGGGGGCACTGAAGCTTTCTTT
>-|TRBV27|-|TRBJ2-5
CASSLWGPQETQYF
TGTGCCAGCAGTTTATGGGGACCCCAAGAGACCCAGTACTTC
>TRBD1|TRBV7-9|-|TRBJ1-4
CASSAAGQFNEKLFF
TGTGCCAGCAGCGCAGCGGGACAGTTTAATGAAAAACTGTTTTTT
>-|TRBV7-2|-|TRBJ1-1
CASSPLINTEAFF
TGTGCCAGCAGCCCTCTCATTAACACTGAAGCTTTCTTT
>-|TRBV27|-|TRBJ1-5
CASSPEPKQDQPQHF
TGTGCCAGCAGTCCAGAACCAAAACAAGATCAGCCCCAGCATTTT
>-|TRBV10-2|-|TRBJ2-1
CASSEQAGIPYNEQFF
TGCGCCAGCAGTGAGCAGGCGGGCATCCCCTACAATGAGCAGTTCTTC
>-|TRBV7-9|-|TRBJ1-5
CASSLAPGIKDQPQHF
TGTGCCAGCAGCTTAGCGCCGGGCATTAAGGATCAGCCCCAGCATTTT
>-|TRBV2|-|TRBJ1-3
CASSLTGSGNTIYF
TGTGCCAGCAGCCTAACCGGTAGTGGAAACACCATATATTTT
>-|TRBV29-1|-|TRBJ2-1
CSVDVDLSSYNEQFF
TGCAGCGTTGATGTGGACCTCAGCTCCTACAATGAGCAGTTCTTC
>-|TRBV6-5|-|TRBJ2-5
CASSYPPGETQYF
TGTGCCAGCAGTTACCCCCCGGGTGAGACCCAGTACTTC